In its sample, the clone carrying this T cell receptor beta chain was seen many times. Its antigen is still unknown. This sample was taken from a study of regulatory T cells in long-lasting Graves disease. Trimming took off 6 bases at V and 0 bases at J, with 18 bases between the two ends. CDR3 size: 15 residues. Germline V gene sequence: CDR1 DFQATT, CDR2 SNEGSKA (reference sequence). The sample's time point: newly diagnosed GD, antithyroid drugs for less than 3 months. After RNA was extracted from PBMCs, the TCR library was made from it. Investigators prepared the TCR beta libraries by applying iRepertoire HTBI primers and Arm-PCR of CDR3 regions. TCRdb recomputed calls from the multiplex PCR reads with MiXCR, one row per CDR3 protein. The sample gives approximately 470,000 distinct CDR3 sequences, roughly 15% of which show up once; 10% to 15% is in the top ten. Findings and limits, study-wide: Thyroid tissue was not studied; only peripheral blood was. Persistent Graves' patients showed reduced TCR diversity versus newly diagnosed patients.

Another study also made use of these data, one on T cells in Graves' hyperthyroidism and ophthalmopathy. That report adds: An absence of ophthalmopathy progression within 18 months meant stable Graves' hyperthyroidism. Appearing also in blood were most of the thyroid clonotypes expanded above 0.001.

This sequence joins TRBV20-1 and TRBJ2-7; D not certain. The clonotype comes from a man in his forties or fifties with Graves disease. Source: peripheral blood mononuclear cells (PBMCs), taken at new diagnosis, from a patient treated with antithyroid drugs. CDR3 protein: CSATPAGIPSYEQYF. CDR3 DNA sequence: TGCAGTGCCACACCGGCCGGCATTCCCTCCTACGAGCAGTACTTC.